The 5 T cell receptor beta chains below all came from one sample that was sequenced in a study of CD8+ T cells in alopecia areata. After isolation, RNA underwent reverse transcription to generate cDNA as the sequencing template. The assay was immunoSEQ multiplex PCR, and TCRdb's table has in-frame clones only and misses some. This sample carries about 120,000 clones, none of them present only once. Sequenced: lesional skin. Receptors were obtained from a C3H/HeJ mouse with alopecia areata. MHC haplotype here: H2-k.

With regard to this clone: Genes and germline come from the mouse. The CDR3 goes on 4 residues after the read ends, and that part is filled in from the germline J gene. Distinct nucleotide sequences in the sample also encode this CDR3. This sequence joins TRBV13-3 and TRBJ2-7; 9 bases match TRBD2. The CDR3 is 15 amino acids. J gave up 0 bases and V 4 bases, and 5 bases lay outside the gene matches. Germline V gene lookup returns CDR1 NNHDY and CDR2 SYVADS. The sequenced CDR3 bases are TGTGCCAGCAGTCCAGGACTGGGGAGCTCCTAT. This translates into CASSPGLGSSY. The whole CDR3 protein is CASSPGLGSSYEQYF.

The sample holds a few counts of this clone. The gene symbols are mouse symbols. The read gets to within 4 residues of the CDR3 end, and the germline J gene fills in the rest. The chain is built from TRBV13-1 and TRBJ2-1; TRBD2 aligns across 10 bases. V gave up 3 bases and J gave up 4 bases; unmatched junction bases: 4. Germline V lookup: CDR1 NSHNY, CDR2 SYGAGN. The CDR3 runs 15 residues. This CDR3 reads CASSGNWGGYAEQFF. The sequenced part of the CDR3 DNA is TGTGCCAGCAGTGGAAACTGGGGGGGGTATGCT.

As to this clone: Mouse gene names apply. The CDR3 sequence: CTCSVTGRVERLFF. The covered CDR3 bases are TGCACCTGCAGTGTGACAGGGCGGGTCGAA. The chain couples TRBV1 to TRBJ1-4; TRBD1 agrees at 7 bases. The CDR3 extends 4 residues past the end of the read, so its final part is completed from the germline J gene. CDR1 is NSQYPW, CDR2 LRSPGD, per germline (reference sequence). CDR3 length: 14 residues.

This clone has a handful of counts. Mouse gene names and germline throughout. The CDR3 extends 4 residues past the end of the read, so its final part is completed from the germline J gene. V gene TRBV1 combines with J gene TRBJ1-1; possible D gene TRBD1, 5 bases. The CDR3 runs 15 residues. Germline-derived CDR1 and CDR2 are NSQYPW and LRSPGD (reference sequence). The V and J ends lost 4 bases and 3 bases respectively, with 15 bases between them. The part of the CDR3 DNA that was read is TGCACCTGCAGTGGCCGGGGGGGGGTGGACACA. Its translation is CTCSGRGGVDT. The entire CDR3 protein is CTCSGRGGVDTEVFF.

As concerns this clone: The gene symbols are mouse symbols. Read coverage stops 4 residues before the CDR3 terminus; the germline J gene supplies the remainder. The V call is TRBV19, the J call TRBJ2-1, with 10 bases that match TRBD1. This CDR3 has 17 amino acids. The germline V gene has CDR1 FNHDT and CDR2 SITEND (reference sequence). With 1 base clipped from V and 0 bases from J, the junction kept 4 bases outside the gene matches. CDR3 sequence reads: CASSIQDRGDNYAEQFF. The CDR3 bases that were read are TGTGCCAGCAGTATACAGGACAGGGGGGATAACTATGCT.